This entry describes one TCR beta chain. The antigen is unknown. TCRdb re-called the reads through MiXCR, storing one row per CDR3 protein. The table records around 89,000 distinct CDR3 sequences, approximately 32% of them present only once. This CDR3 is built from 15 residues. V was pared by 0 bases and J by 4 bases, with 12 bases between. The record originates from a study of T cell repertoires in cytomegalovirus infection. The study's findings and limits: There were carriers of CMV plus the relevant HLA, and cumulative public TCR beta family frequency identified them.

The receptor was isolated from a human donor in good health (CMV status not recorded). Some clones in this sample may be carry-over from other donors' samples. The chain recombines TRBV12-3 or TRBV12-4 with TRBJ1-2; D is undetermined. Sequences were derived from CD8+ T cells from cultured PBMCs, sampled from culture after CMV antigen stimulation. Here the CDR3 reads CASSLAVWSSYGYTF. The CDR3 bases are TGTGCCAGCAGTTTAGCTGTTTGGTCTAGCTATGGCTACACCTTC.